The next 14 T cell receptor beta chains were all read from a single sample in a study of T cell clones after liver transplantation. The method was immunoSEQ multiplex PCR; TCRdb's version includes in-frame clones alone and lacks a portion of them. This sample yields tens of thousands of clones, of which 86% are seen a single time; 2% to 2.5% belongs to the top ten. Here the sequenced sample was CD4+ T cells from blood, taken 24 months after liver transplant. The receptors derive from a human patient who received a liver transplant. Some T cells here may be from the graft donor.

This chain uses TRBV6-5 with TRBJ2-3; 7 bases are shared with TRBD2. V was clipped by 4 bases and J by 11 bases; unmatched bases: 6. The CDR3 has 12 amino acids. Germline CDR1 MNHEY, CDR2 SVGAGI. CDR3 residues: CASSSRTSRQYF. As DNA, the CDR3 is TGTGCCAGCAGTTCCCGGACTAGTCGGCAGTATTTT.

The rearrangement uses TRBV27 and TRBJ1-2; D not certain. The CDR3 runs 14 residues. The V end was cut by 2 bases, the J end by 8 bases, with 15 bases between. CDR1 MNHEY and CDR2 SMNVEV come from the germline V gene (reference sequence). As DNA, the CDR3 is TGTGCCAGCAGTTTACGTGGCAGCCAAAAAGGCTACACCTTC. This translates into CASSLRGSQKGYTF.

V gene TRBV5-1 combines with J gene TRBJ2-2; D unresolved. Trimming cost V 1 base and J 0 bases, with 7 bases left between them. In germline, CDR1 is SGHRS, CDR2 YFSETQ. This CDR3 is built from 15 residues. CDR3 amino acids: CASSLFNTNTGELFF. As DNA, the CDR3 is TGCGCCAGCAGCTTGTTTAATACGAACACCGGGGAGCTGTTTTTT.

The chain is built from TRBV4-2 and TRBJ2-3, with D possibly being TRBD2 (5 bases). V dropped 0 bases and J dropped 1 base, with 8 bases sitting between them. Germline V lookup: CDR1 LGHNA, CDR2 YNFKEQ. This CDR3 has 15 amino acids. CDR3 bases: TGTGCCAGCAGCCAAGAGGAAGCGGGCACAGATACGCAGTATTTT. It yields the protein CASSQEEAGTDTQYF.

The gene calls are TRBV7-8 and TRBJ2-3; no clear D. The V gene's germline CDR1 is SGHVS and CDR2 FQNEAQ. Trimming removed 5 bases from V and 7 bases from J, with 7 bases in between. There are 11 residues in the CDR3. CDR3: CASSPINTQYF. As DNA, the CDR3 is TGTGCCAGCAGCCCGATCAATACGCAGTATTTT.

This sequence joins TRBV9 and TRBJ1-2; D is ambiguous. Trimming left V 5 bases short and J 2 bases short, with 4 bases between. From germline, CDR1 is SGDLS and CDR2 YYNGEE. This CDR3 is 11 amino acids long. The CDR3 DNA sequence: TGTGCCAGCAGGGGGAACTATGGCTACACCTTC. It codes for CASRGNYGYTF.

V is TRBV6-1 and J is TRBJ1-2; the D is unclear. V lost 3 bases and J lost 8, with 10 bases in between. This CDR3 is built from 12 residues. The V gene's germline CDR1 is MNHNS and CDR2 SASEGT. CDR3 nucleotides: TGTGCCAGCAGTGAGGCCTCGCCGGGCTACACCTTC. Its protein product is CASSEASPGYTF.

The genes are TRBV5-1 and TRBJ1-1; D is ambiguous. Germline V lookup: CDR1 SGHRS, CDR2 YFSETQ. V lost 1 base and J lost 2, with 9 bases in between. CDR3 length: 14 residues. The CDR3 protein is CASSLSGSNTEAFF. In nucleotides, the CDR3 is TGCGCCAGCAGCTTGTCAGGCTCAAACACTGAAGCTTTCTTT. Together with reference TRBV5-1 and TRBJ1-1, the CDR3 gives the full variable domain: KAGVTQTPRYLIKTRGQQVTLSCSPISGHRSVSWYQQTPGQGLQFLFEYFSETQRNKGNFPGRFSGRQFSNSRSEMNVSTLELGDSALYLCASSLSGSNTEAFFGQGTRLTVV.

This chain connects TRBV9 to TRBJ2-7; maybe TRBD2 (5 bases). CDR1 SGDLS and CDR2 YYNGEE come from the germline V gene. This CDR3 is 14 amino acids long. The ends were cut back, 4 bases at V and 7 bases at J, with 18 bases in the middle. The DNA of the CDR3 is TGTGCCAGCAGCCCCCAACCGGTCTCGGGGGAGCAGTACTTC. Encoded protein: CASSPQPVSGEQYF.

This sequence joins TRBV15 and TRBJ2-7; D uncertain. The CDR3 totals 19 residues. V lost 0 bases, J lost 3 bases, and 24 bases lay in between. The germline V gene encodes CDR1 LNHNV and CDR2 YYDKDF (reference sequence). The CDR3 nucleotides are TGTGCCACCAGCAGAGATATATCCTCTCTTGGGAACAGAGACTACGAGCAGTACTTC. Amino acids: CATSRDISSLGNRDYEQYF.

The chain couples TRBV7-9 to TRBJ1-3; D might be TRBD1 (5 bases). The CDR3 totals 13 residues. CDR1 and CDR2 from the germline V gene are SEHNR and FQNEAQ (reference sequence). The germline V and J ends were trimmed by 4 bases and 4 bases, with 8 bases remaining between them. CDR3 amino acids: CASSSYRGNTIYF. The CDR3 DNA follows: TGTGCCAGCAGCTCCTACAGGGGAAACACCATATATTTT. The variable domain in full, with the rest retrieved from reference TRBV7-9 and TRBJ1-3, is DTGVSQNPRHKITKRGQNVTFRCDPISEHNRLYWYRQTLGQGPEFLTYFQNEAQLEKSRLLSDRFSAERPKGSFSTLEIQRTEQGDSAMYLCASSSYRGNTIYFGEGSWLTVV.

This chain links TRBV5-1 with TRBJ2-3; D not certain. V was pared by 0 bases and J by 0 bases, with 8 bases between. Germline CDR1 SGHRS, CDR2 YFSETQ. The CDR3 has 15 residues. The CDR3 spells CASSLASGSTDTQYF. CDR3 bases: TGCGCCAGCAGCTTGGCATCAGGTAGCACAGATACGCAGTATTTT.

The J gene is TRBJ1-2, the V gene TRBV18; D gene uncertain. V was clipped by 0 bases and J by 4 bases, with 18 bases between them. The CDR3 covers 17 residues. The germline V gene has CDR1 KGHSH and CDR2 LQKENI. As DNA, the CDR3 is TGTGCCAGCTCACCACCGTCTTCAGGCGTACGGGGCTATGGCTACACCTTC. Its translation is CASSPPSSGVRGYGYTF.

The J gene is TRBJ2-7, the V gene TRBV6-5, with D tentatively TRBD2 (5 bases). Germline CDR1 and CDR2: MNHEY and SVGAGI. The V and J ends lost 8 bases and 0 bases respectively, with 14 bases between them. The CDR3 loop spans 14 amino acids. The CDR3 region is CASRAAVSSYEQYF. In DNA, the CDR3 is TGTGCCAGCCGTGCAGCGGTTAGCTCCTACGAGCAGTACTTC.